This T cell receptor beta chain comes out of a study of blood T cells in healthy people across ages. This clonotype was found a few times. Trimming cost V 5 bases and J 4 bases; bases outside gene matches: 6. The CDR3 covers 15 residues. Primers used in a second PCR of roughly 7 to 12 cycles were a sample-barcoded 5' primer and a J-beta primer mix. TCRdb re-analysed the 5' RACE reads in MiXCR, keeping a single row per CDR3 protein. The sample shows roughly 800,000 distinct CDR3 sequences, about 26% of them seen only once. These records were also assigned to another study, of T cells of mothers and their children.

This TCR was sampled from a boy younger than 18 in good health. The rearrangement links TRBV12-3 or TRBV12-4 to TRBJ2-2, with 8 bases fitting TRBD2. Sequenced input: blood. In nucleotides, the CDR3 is TGTGCCAGCAGTCCGGGGGGGTCGACCACCGGGGAGCTGTTTTTT. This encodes CASSPGGSTTGELFF.